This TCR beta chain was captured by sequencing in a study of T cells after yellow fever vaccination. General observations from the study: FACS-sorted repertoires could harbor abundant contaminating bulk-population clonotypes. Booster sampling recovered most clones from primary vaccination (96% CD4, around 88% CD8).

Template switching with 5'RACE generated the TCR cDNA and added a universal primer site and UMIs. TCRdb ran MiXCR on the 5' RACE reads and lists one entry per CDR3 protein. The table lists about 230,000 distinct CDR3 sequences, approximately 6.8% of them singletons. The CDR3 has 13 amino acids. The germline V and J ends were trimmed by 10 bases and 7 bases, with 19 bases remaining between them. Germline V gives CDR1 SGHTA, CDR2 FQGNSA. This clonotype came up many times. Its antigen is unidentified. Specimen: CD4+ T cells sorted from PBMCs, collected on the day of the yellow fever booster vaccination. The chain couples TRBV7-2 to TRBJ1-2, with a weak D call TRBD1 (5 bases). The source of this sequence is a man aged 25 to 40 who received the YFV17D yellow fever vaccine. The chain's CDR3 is CATSHRGGGGYTF. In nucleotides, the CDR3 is TGTGCCACCTCCCACCGGGGGGGTGGTGGCTACACCTTC.